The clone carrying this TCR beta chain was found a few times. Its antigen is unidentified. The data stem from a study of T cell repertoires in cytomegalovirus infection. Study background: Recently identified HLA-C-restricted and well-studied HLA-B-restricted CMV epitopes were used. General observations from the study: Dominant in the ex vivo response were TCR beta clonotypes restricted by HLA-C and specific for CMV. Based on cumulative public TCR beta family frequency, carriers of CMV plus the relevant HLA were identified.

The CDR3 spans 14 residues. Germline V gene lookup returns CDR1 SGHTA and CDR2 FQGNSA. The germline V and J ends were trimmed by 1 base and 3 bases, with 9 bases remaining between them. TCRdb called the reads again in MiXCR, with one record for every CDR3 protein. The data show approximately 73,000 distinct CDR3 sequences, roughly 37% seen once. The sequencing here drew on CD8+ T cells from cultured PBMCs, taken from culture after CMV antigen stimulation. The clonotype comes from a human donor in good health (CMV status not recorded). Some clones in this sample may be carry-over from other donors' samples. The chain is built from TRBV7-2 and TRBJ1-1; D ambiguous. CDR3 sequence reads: CASSLGAEYTEAFF. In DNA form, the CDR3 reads TGTGCCAGCAGCTTAGGTGCGGAGTACACTGAAGCTTTCTTT.